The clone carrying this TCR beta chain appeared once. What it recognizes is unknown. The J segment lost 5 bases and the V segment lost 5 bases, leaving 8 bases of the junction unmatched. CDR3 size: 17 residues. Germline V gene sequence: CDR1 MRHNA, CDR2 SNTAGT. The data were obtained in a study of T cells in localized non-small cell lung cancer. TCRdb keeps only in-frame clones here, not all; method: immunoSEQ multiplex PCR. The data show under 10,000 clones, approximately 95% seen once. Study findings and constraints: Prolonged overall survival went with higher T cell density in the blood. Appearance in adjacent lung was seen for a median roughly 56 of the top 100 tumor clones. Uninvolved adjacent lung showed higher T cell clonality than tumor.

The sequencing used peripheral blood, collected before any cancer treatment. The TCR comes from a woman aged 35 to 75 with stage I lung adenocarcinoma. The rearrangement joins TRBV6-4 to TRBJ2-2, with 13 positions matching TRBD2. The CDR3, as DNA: TGTGCCAGCAGTTCCTGGACTAGCGGGGGTTTGACCGGGGAGCTGTTTTTT. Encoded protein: CASSSWTSGGLTGELFF.